The 29 T cell receptor beta chains listed next were all sequenced from one sample in a study of blood T cell repertoires in COVID-19. TCRdb's copy holds only in-frame clones and misses some; the assay was immunoSEQ multiplex PCR. Counted here are approximately 130,000 clones, about 86% occurring once; the ten biggest clones make up 5.9%. The specimen was peripheral blood. These receptors were obtained from an elderly man with active or convalescent COVID-19.

The genes are TRBV7-9 and TRBJ2-7, with D uncertain. Germline CDR1 is SEHNR and CDR2 is FQNEAQ (reference sequence). The CDR3 is 13 residues long. V shed 3 bases and J shed 3 bases, with 9 bases lying between them. Here the CDR3 reads CASSFRLSYEQYF. For the CDR3, the DNA is TGTGCCAGCAGCTTCAGACTGAGCTACGAGCAGTACTTC.

In this sample, this clone turned up a few times. The chain employs TRBV9 and TRBJ2-3, with D possibly matching TRBD2 (6 bases). The CDR3 contains 14 residues. Trimming cost V 0 bases and J 3 bases, with 8 bases left between them. Germline values: CDR1 SGDLS, CDR2 YYNGEE. Written as DNA, the CDR3 is TGTGCCAGCAGCGTAGGGAGGGGAACAGATACGCAGTATTTT. This translates into CASSVGRGTDTQYF.

The chain has TRBV14 and TRBJ2-7, with 7 bases aligning to TRBD1. Per the germline V gene, CDR1 is SGHDN and CDR2 is FVKESK. This CDR3 is built from 14 residues. The V gene end was trimmed by 5 bases and the J gene end by 6 bases; junction bases not matched to a gene: 10. The CDR3 coding sequence is TGTGCCAGCAGCATAGGGACAGTTCCCCCCGAGCAGTACTTC. It is translated as CASSIGTVPPEQYF.

The chain has TRBV4-3 and TRBJ2-5; possible D gene TRBD1, 6 bases. There are 16 residues in the CDR3. The germline CDR1 and CDR2 sequences are LGHNA and YSLEER. V was cut by 1 base and J by 4 bases, with 16 bases left in between. The CDR3 reads CASSQVGGGFLETQYF. Here the CDR3 DNA reads TGCGCCAGCAGCCAAGTTGGTGGGGGCTTTTTAGAGACCCAGTACTTC.

The chain uses TRBV29-1 and TRBJ1-3; D gene unclear. The CDR3 has 13 residues. Germline V gene lookup returns CDR1 SQVTM and CDR2 ANQGSEA. Trimming removed 4 bases at V and 0 bases at J, with 7 bases between. CDR3: CSVGASSGNTIYF. Written as DNA, the CDR3 is TGCAGCGTTGGCGCTAGCTCTGGAAACACCATATATTTT.

J is TRBJ2-1 and V is TRBV10-3, with 14 bases matching TRBD2. Germline trimming cut 7 bases from V and 0 bases from J; bases unmatched to any gene: 11. CDR1 is ENHRY, CDR2 SYGVKD, per germline. The CDR3 loop spans 19 amino acids. CDR3 sequence: CAITSGTSGGKSSYNEQFF. CDR3 coding DNA: TGTGCCATCACTTCCGGGACTAGCGGGGGCAAAAGCTCCTACAATGAGCAGTTCTTC.

This chain links TRBV18 with TRBJ1-1, with 9 bases lining up with TRBD1. V lost 6 bases to trimming and J lost 2 bases; unmatched junction nucleotides: 4. Germline CDR1 reads KGHSH; CDR2 reads LQKENI. The CDR3 contains 14 residues. The CDR3 DNA follows: TGTGCCAGCTCTGACAGGGGGGGAAACACTGAAGCTTTCTTT. This gives the protein CASSDRGGNTEAFF.

CDR3 loop: CASSRRADSYNEQFF. CDR3 nucleotides: TGTGCCAGCTCCCGCAGGGCGGACTCCTACAATGAGCAGTTCTTC. The chain recombines TRBV18 with TRBJ2-1, with D perhaps matching TRBD1 (5 bases). From germline, CDR1 is KGHSH and CDR2 LQKENI. The CDR3 consists of 15 residues. V lost 6 bases and J 0 bases, leaving 12 bases between the germline ends.

This sequence joins TRBV5-4 and TRBJ2-2; the match to TRBD1 covers 9 bases. V lost 4 bases, J lost 4 bases, and 8 bases stayed unmatched. Germline CDR1 SGHNT, CDR2 YYREEE (reference sequence). The CDR3 sequence is 16 residues long. The CDR3 DNA reads TGTGCCAGCAGCCTGGGCGGGACAGGGATCACCGGGGAGCTGTTTTTT. Translation gives CASSLGGTGITGELFF.

The V gene is TRBV5-8, the J gene TRBJ1-1; the D gene is possibly TRBD1 (6 bases). Germline CDR1 reads SGHTS; CDR2 reads YDEGEE. The V end was cut by 5 bases, the J end by 0 bases, with 17 bases between. The CDR3 length is 16 residues. In DNA, the CDR3 is TGTGCCAGCAGACAAGAGACAGGTCTGATGAACACTGAAGCTTTCTTT. Translating gives CASRQETGLMNTEAFF. Drawing the rest from reference TRBV5-8 and TRBJ1-1, the complete variable domain is EAGVTQSPTHLIKTRGQQATLRCSPISGHTSVYWYQQALGLGLQFLLWYDEGEERNRGNFPPRFSGRQFPNYSSELNVNALELEDSALYLCASRQETGLMNTEAFFGQGTRLTVV.

Here the CDR3 DNA reads TGTGCCAGCAGCTTGGGGGAGGTGACCCAGTACTTC. Its translation: CASSLGEVTQYF. The gene calls are TRBV7-9 and TRBJ2-5, with D perhaps matching TRBD2 (6 bases). Trimming stripped 3 bases from V and 7 bases from J, with 9 bases between. The germline V gene has CDR1 SEHNR and CDR2 FQNEAQ (reference sequence). The CDR3 has 12 residues.

V usage is TRBV4-1 and J usage is TRBJ2-1; 16 positions agree with TRBD2. Trimming took 3 bases from V and 7 from J; bases not matched to a gene: 6. The CDR3 consists of 17 residues. Germline loops: CDR1 MGHRA, CDR2 YSYEKL. The CDR3 coding sequence is TGCGCCAGCAGCCAGGGACTAGCGGGGGGGCCATGGAATGAGCAGTTCTTC. This translates into CASSQGLAGGPWNEQFF.

The table lists this clone with a few counts. The CDR3 DNA sequence: TGCGCCAGCAGCCTTTGGACTAGCGTAGACAATGAGCAGTTCTTC. Translation: CASSLWTSVDNEQFF. The V gene is TRBV4-1, the J gene TRBJ2-1; 9 nucleotides align to TRBD2. After removal of 4 bases from V and 5 bases from J, the junction contained 6 bases not matched to a gene. The CDR3 is 15 amino acids. In germline, CDR1 is MGHRA, CDR2 YSYEKL.

The table lists this clone with a count of one. The CDR3 DNA is TGCGCCAGCAGCTTGGATGGGGGGATAGTTAATGAGCAGTTCTTC. This codes for CASSLDGGIVNEQFF. The chain recombines TRBV5-1 with TRBJ2-1; TRBD2 might be the D (6 bases). There are 15 residues in the CDR3. Between the trimmed V and J ends, which lost 0 bases and 7 bases, there was a span of 14 bases. From germline, CDR1 is SGHRS and CDR2 YFSETQ.

This clone was detected only a few times. The V call is TRBV13, the J call TRBJ2-5; possibly TRBD1 for D (6 bases). Germline V gene data show CDR1 as PRHDT and CDR2 as FYEKMQ (reference sequence). The CDR3 contains 14 residues. V was cut by 3 bases and J by 2 bases, with 10 bases left in between. The CDR3 here is CASSFRGKQETQYF. In DNA form, the CDR3 reads TGTGCCAGCAGCTTCAGGGGTAAACAAGAGACCCAGTACTTC. The full variable domain, with the rest looked up from reference TRBV13 and TRBJ2-5, is AAGVIQSPRHLIKEKRETATLKCYPIPRHDTVYWYQQGPGQDPQFLISFYEKMQSDKGSIPDRFSAQQFSDYHSELNMSSLELGDSALYFCASSFRGKQETQYFGPGTRLLVL.

In this sample, this clone turned up once. The chain employs TRBV5-7 and TRBJ2-2; D gene ambiguous. TRBV5-7 is an open reading frame whose function is uncertain. This CDR3 spans 15 amino acids. Trimming stripped 3 bases from V and 0 bases from J, with 9 bases between. As DNA, the CDR3 is TGTGCCAGCAGCTCCGTGCCAGCGAACACCGGGGAGCTGTTTTTT. Translated, it gives CASSSVPANTGELFF.

V gene TRBV7-8 combines with J gene TRBJ2-5; TRBD1 agrees at 8 bases. The CDR3 totals 16 residues. V gave up 5 bases and J gave up 2 bases; unmatched junction bases: 10. Germline loops: CDR1 SGHVS, CDR2 FQNEAQ. For the CDR3, the DNA is TGTGCCAGCAGCCCGCCACCAGGGGGCCAACAAGAGACCCAGTACTTC. It translates to CASSPPPGGQQETQYF.

This rearrangement joins TRBV6-1 to TRBJ2-1; D is perhaps TRBD2 (6 bases). The germline V gene has CDR1 MNHNS and CDR2 SASEGT. The germline V and J ends were trimmed by 7 bases and 5 bases, with 15 bases remaining between them. The length of the CDR3 is 14 residues. The CDR3 bases are TGTGCCAGCAACGGGGGATGGGGACACAATGAGCAGTTCTTC. It yields the protein CASNGGWGHNEQFF.

This rearrangement joins TRBV4-1 to TRBJ1-3; 8 bases map to TRBD1. CDR1 and CDR2 from the germline V gene are MGHRA and YSYEKL. Unmatched junction bases numbered 8, after V lost 1 base and J lost 3 bases. This CDR3 contains 17 residues. The CDR3 loop reads CASSQVSRGPFGNTIYF. In DNA, the CDR3 is TGCGCCAGCAGCCAAGTCTCCAGGGGGCCTTTTGGAAACACCATATATTTT.

The sample holds one count of this clone. This chain connects TRBV5-1 to TRBJ1-1; 9 bases map to TRBD1. The CDR3 loop spans 15 amino acids. In germline, CDR1 is SGHRS, CDR2 YFSETQ. V dropped 2 bases and J dropped 0; count of bases not matched to a gene: 2. The CDR3 DNA is TGCGCCAGCAGCTTACAGGGGGCTCTGAACACTGAAGCTTTCTTT. This encodes CASSLQGALNTEAFF. Combining the CDR3 with reference TRBV5-1 and TRBJ1-1 gives the whole variable domain KAGVTQTPRYLIKTRGQQVTLSCSPISGHRSVSWYQQTPGQGLQFLFEYFSETQRNKGNFPGRFSGRQFSNSRSEMNVSTLELGDSALYLCASSLQGALNTEAFFGQGTRLTVV.

The rearrangement links TRBV6-5 to TRBJ2-5; 8 bases agree with TRBD2. This CDR3 contains 14 residues. J gave up 4 bases and V 4 bases, and 5 bases lay outside the gene matches. Germline CDR1 reads MNHEY; CDR2 reads SVGAGI. CDR3 DNA sequence: TGTGCCAGCAGTTCGACCGGGGGGGCAGAGACCCAGTACTTC. Residues: CASSSTGGAETQYF.

The rearrangement joins TRBV18 to TRBJ1-3, with TRBD1 identical over 7 bases. V shed 1 base and J 3 bases; nucleotides not matched to a gene: 3. The germline gives CDR1 KGHSH, CDR2 LQKENI. The CDR3 has 15 residues. CDR3 amino acids: CASSPQGAGGNTIYF. The CDR3, as DNA: TGTGCCAGCTCACCACAGGGGGCAGGTGGAAACACCATATATTTT. Full variable domain (outside the CDR3, taken from reference TRBV18 and TRBJ1-3): NAGVMQNPRHLVRRRGQEARLRCSPMKGHSHVYWYRQLPEEGLKFMVYLQKENIIDESGMPKERFSAEFPKEGPSILRIQQVVRGDSAAYFCASSPQGAGGNTIYFGEGSWLTVV.

V usage is TRBV18 and J usage is TRBJ1-2; D gene unclear. The CDR3 has 14 residues. Per the germline V gene, CDR1 is KGHSH and CDR2 is LQKENI. Trimming shortened V by 2 bases and J by 4 bases, and 11 bases separated the two germline ends. The CDR3 DNA sequence: TGTGCCAGCTCACCATCTCAAGAGGGCTATGGCTACACCTTC. Translating it yields CASSPSQEGYGYTF.

The V call is TRBV5-4, the J call TRBJ2-7; 7 bases are shared with TRBD1. Trimming removed 5 bases from V and 0 bases from J; junction bases left unmatched: 8. This CDR3 has 15 residues. Germline CDR1 reads SGHNT; CDR2 reads YYREEE (reference sequence). CDR3 in amino acids: CASRPGTESSYEQYF. CDR3 sequence (DNA): TGTGCCAGCAGACCGGGGACAGAAAGCTCCTACGAGCAGTACTTC.

This chain connects TRBV5-8 to TRBJ2-5; unclear D gene. Looked up from germline, CDR1 is SGHTS and CDR2 is YDEGEE. This CDR3 is built from 14 residues. Trimming took off 0 bases at V and 2 bases at J, with 8 bases between the two ends. The CDR3 is CASSLAWQQETQYF. The CDR3 DNA follows: TGTGCCAGCAGCTTGGCGTGGCAGCAAGAGACCCAGTACTTC. The full variable domain, completed using reference TRBV5-8 and TRBJ2-5, is EAGVTQSPTHLIKTRGQQATLRCSPISGHTSVYWYQQALGLGLQFLLWYDEGEERNRGNFPPRFSGRQFPNYSSELNVNALELEDSALYLCASSLAWQQETQYFGPGTRLLVL.

The chain combines TRBV4-3 with TRBJ1-5; D may be TRBD1 (6 bases). Trimming took 4 bases from V and 2 from J, leaving 12 bases between them. CDR3 length equals 15 residues. Germline CDR1 LGHNA, CDR2 YSLEER. The CDR3 reads CASSLEQGGNQPQHF. CDR3 sequence (DNA): TGCGCCAGCAGCCTAGAACAGGGAGGCAATCAGCCCCAGCATTTT.

The chain has TRBV6-5 and TRBJ1-2; D is unresolved. The length of the CDR3 is 14 residues. Trimming pared 2 bases from V and 8 bases from J, leaving 15 bases between. Germline-derived CDR1 and CDR2 are MNHEY and SVGAGI. This CDR3 is CASSYDEDTAGYTF. As DNA, the CDR3 is TGTGCCAGCAGTTACGATGAAGACACGGCAGGCTACACCTTC.

The rearrangement joins TRBV27 to TRBJ2-7; D gene uncertain. V lost 10 bases to trimming and J lost 0 bases, with 13 bases between them. The CDR3 is 13 residues long. CDR1 MNHEY and CDR2 SMNVEV come from the germline V gene (reference sequence). CDR3 sequence (DNA): TGTGCCATCTCCCCAGTACGCTCCTACGAGCAGTACTTC. It specifies CAISPVRSYEQYF.

The gene calls are TRBV6-2 or TRBV6-3 and TRBJ1-6; 8 bases match TRBD1. This CDR3 is built from 16 residues. Germline V gene sequence: CDR1 MNHEY, CDR2 SVGEGT. Trimming took 6 bases from V and 6 from J; bases not matched to a gene: 10. Here the CDR3 DNA reads TGTGCCAGCAGCCAAGGGACAGGAAAGGGTAATTCACCCCTCCACTTT. The encoded protein is CASSQGTGKGNSPLHF.